A single sample gave rise to the 14 T cell receptor beta chains below, sequenced in a study of blood T cells in healthy people across ages. A second PCR, run for 7 to 11 cycles, used a sample-barcoded 5' primer plus a J-beta primer mix. TCRdb redid the calling of the 5' RACE reads with MiXCR, one entry per CDR3 protein. Counted here are over 500,000 distinct CDR3 sequences, about 28% occurring once; the ten biggest clones make up approximately 3.5%. The data were also submitted as part of a second study, on T cells of mothers and their children.

Sequenced sample: blood. The receptors derive from a boy aged 2 to 9 in good health.

The chain has TRBV13 and TRBJ2-7, with 8 bases aligning to TRBD2. CDR1 and CDR2 from the germline V gene are PRHDT and FYEKMQ (reference sequence). The V gene end was trimmed by 0 bases and the J gene end by 2 bases; junction bases not matched to a gene: 6. CDR3 length equals 16 residues. The CDR3 DNA reads TGTGCCAGCAGCTTAGGCGGGACTAGAGGACCCTACGAGCAGTACTTC. As protein: CASSLGGTRGPYEQYF.

This clonotype was counted between two and nine times. The gene calls are TRBV10-3 and TRBJ2-7; D gene uncertain. Germline V gene sequence: CDR1 ENHRY, CDR2 SYGVKD. The germline V and J ends were trimmed by 4 bases and 2 bases, with 6 bases remaining between them. The CDR3 runs 12 residues. CDR3 loop: CAISAVAYEQYF. The CDR3 bases are TGTGCCATCAGTGCGGTAGCCTACGAGCAGTACTTC.

This chain links TRBV5-6 with TRBJ2-7; 8 bases line up with TRBD1. Per the germline V gene, CDR1 is SGHDT and CDR2 is YYEEEE. The CDR3 has 13 amino acids. J lost 7 bases, V lost 3 bases, and 6 bases had no gene match. The CDR3 bases are TGTGCCAGCAGCTACCAGGGGGCGCGAGAGCAGTACTTC. It yields the protein CASSYQGAREQYF.

This clonotype was observed a handful of times. V usage is TRBV10-2 and J usage is TRBJ2-7; 9 bases match TRBD1. The V gene end was trimmed by 6 bases and the J gene end by 2 bases; junction bases not matched to a gene: 2. CDR1 WSHSY and CDR2 SAAADI come from the germline V gene. The CDR3 has 13 residues. This CDR3 is CASRRDRAYEQYF. CDR3 DNA: TGCGCCAGCAGGAGGGACAGGGCCTACGAGCAGTACTTC.

This chain joins TRBV11-2 and TRBJ1-3; D ambiguous. Germline V gene sequence: CDR1 SGHAT, CDR2 FQNNGV. The CDR3 spans 17 residues. Trimming left V 0 bases short and J 0 bases short, with 12 bases between. The CDR3 is CASSLDNTLISGNTIYF. CDR3 nucleotide sequence: TGTGCCAGCAGCTTAGATAATACACTTATCTCTGGAAACACCATATATTTT.

The chain recombines TRBV5-1 with TRBJ1-1; D is ambiguous. The CDR3 extends over 15 amino acids. Germline V gene sequence: CDR1 SGHRS, CDR2 YFSETQ. Trimming stripped 4 bases from V and 1 base from J, with 14 bases between. CDR3 sequence reads: CASSPRGSGNTEAFF. DNA for the CDR3: TGCGCCAGCAGCCCCCGGGGTTCCGGGAACACTGAAGCTTTCTTT.

J is TRBJ2-7 and V is TRBV7-2, with 12 bases aligning to TRBD1. This CDR3 comprises 15 residues. The germline V gene encodes CDR1 SGHTA and CDR2 FQGNSA. J was trimmed by 4 bases and V by 5 bases; bases with no gene match: 6. The CDR3 spells CASSPGTGGLYEQYF. The CDR3 DNA reads as TGTGCCAGCAGCCCTGGGACAGGGGGCTTGTACGAGCAGTACTTC.

The genes are TRBV13 and TRBJ2-2; 8 nucleotides match TRBD1. Germline CDR1 and CDR2: PRHDT and FYEKMQ (reference sequence). J gave up 2 bases and V 3 bases, and 2 bases lay outside the gene matches. This CDR3 contains 15 residues. The CDR3 coding sequence is TGTGCCAGCAGCTTGGACAGGGAAAACACCGGGGAGCTGTTTTTT. Translation gives CASSLDRENTGELFF.

The chain combines TRBV27 with TRBJ2-6; D gene unclear. V was cut by 0 bases and J by 0 bases, with 3 bases left in between. Germline V gene data show CDR1 as MNHEY and CDR2 as SMNVEV (reference sequence). There are 15 residues in the CDR3. The CDR3 is CASSLSASGANVLTF. DNA of the CDR3: TGTGCCAGCAGTTTATCGGCCTCTGGGGCCAACGTCCTGACTTTC. The full variable domain, completed using reference TRBV27 and TRBJ2-6, is EAQVTQNPRYLITVTGKKLTVTCSQNMNHEYMSWYRQDPGLGLRQIYYSMNVEVTDKGDVPEGYKVSRKEKRNFPLILESPSPNQTSLYFCASSLSASGANVLTFGAGSRLTVL.

The chain is built from TRBV12-3 or TRBV12-4 and TRBJ1-1; no clear D. V was trimmed by 7 bases and J by 0 bases, leaving 6 bases between them. This CDR3 comprises 12 residues. CDR3: CASTELNTEAFF. CDR3 sequence (DNA): TGTGCCAGCACCGAACTGAACACTGAAGCTTTCTTT.

This rearrangement joins TRBV2 to TRBJ2-1; either TRBD1 or TRBD2 may supply D (5 bases each). There are 15 residues in the CDR3. Germline CDR1 and CDR2: SNHLY and FYNNEI. Trimming took 10 bases from V and 6 from J, leaving 22 bases between them. The CDR3 reads CATTTGTKLSNEQFF. CDR3 coding DNA: TGTGCCACCACTACCGGGACGAAGCTCTCCAATGAGCAGTTCTTC.

The rearrangement uses TRBV2 and TRBJ2-2, with a tentative D call TRBD2 (5 bases). Germline loops: CDR1 SNHLY, CDR2 FYNNEI. The CDR3 covers 16 residues. Deletions cut 3 bases from V and 0 bases from J, with 11 bases between. In nucleotides, the CDR3 is TGTGCCAGCAGTGAGCGGCGGGCCTCGAACACCGGGGAGCTGTTTTTT. It codes for CASSERRASNTGELFF.

The chain is built from TRBV7-9 and TRBJ2-5, with no clear D. V was shortened by 5 bases and J by 6 bases, with 16 bases between the two germline ends. The germline gives CDR1 SEHNR, CDR2 FQNEAQ (reference sequence). CDR3 length equals 14 residues. The chain's CDR3 is CASSDTLEGQTQYF. DNA of the CDR3: TGTGCCAGCAGCGACACCCTAGAAGGACAGACCCAGTACTTC. Combining the CDR3 with reference TRBV7-9 and TRBJ2-5 gives the whole variable domain DTGVSQNPRHKITKRGQNVTFRCDPISEHNRLYWYRQTLGQGPEFLTYFQNEAQLEKSRLLSDRFSAERPKGSFSTLEIQRTEQGDSAMYLCASSDTLEGQTQYFGPGTRLLVL.

The chain combines TRBV6-5 with TRBJ2-5; 7 bases match TRBD2. The J call may be mistaken, given a closer DNA end match to TRBJ2-1. The CDR3 contains 15 residues. CDR1 is MNHEY and CDR2 is SVGAGI in the germline V gene. CDR3 nucleotides: TGTGCCAGCAGCCGCCTGGCGGGAGAATACAATGAGCAGTTCTTC. This gives the protein CASSRLAGEYNEQFF.